This T cell receptor beta chain was observed in a study of cytomegalovirus exposure and HLA in healthy donors. Study overall: Inside one of the first data releases sat some 93 million unique TCRs taken from HLA-typed donors.

General study points: Among the most significant clusters, several appeared linked to common viral pathogens in a later analysis. Because they were indistinguishable, some V segments, including TRBV6-2 and TRBV6-3, were excluded. Clonal expansion, a later analysis showed, was greater in HLA-associated TCR beta chains than in equally common others.

The primer mix had 60 Vbeta and 13 Jbeta primers. The table came from immunoSEQ multiplex PCR; TCRdb's copy has only in-frame clones and leaves some out. The sample shows around 100,000 clones, 63% of them seen only once. This clone was seen a handful of times. Its matching antigen is unknown. Per the germline V gene, CDR1 is LNHDA and CDR2 is SQIVND (reference sequence). V gave up 6 bases and J gave up 3 bases; unmatched junction bases: 16. CDR3 size: 17 residues. The sample taken for sequencing was PBMCs. The V call is TRBV19, the J call TRBJ1-1, with 7 bases identical to TRBD1. The origin of this receptor is a human donor in good health. The CDR3 nucleotides read TGTGCCAGTAGGGATCACCTTACAGGGGAAATTGACACTGAAGCTTTCTTT. Protein sequence: CASRDHLTGEIDTEAFF.